The TCR beta chain under discussion was sequenced for a study of blood T cell repertoires in COVID-19. Across the study: T cells, B-cell-depleted T cells, or PBMCs provided the cDNA or gDNA that served as material.

Clones were read by immunoSEQ multiplex PCR, and TCRdb kept only the in-frame ones, dropping some. The data show under 70,000 clones, with about 80% seen just once and 9% to 10% held by the top ten. This CDR3 is 17 amino acids long. The V and J ends lost 4 bases and 7 bases, in that order; junction bases with no gene match: 16. The V gene's germline CDR1 is SGHAT and CDR2 FQNNGV. The chain employs TRBV11-2 and TRBJ1-2; TRBD1 aligns across 9 bases. The source of this sequence is a human donor in a cohort sampled during active COVID-19. The sequencing input was peripheral blood. CDR3 amino acids: CASSSGGWDRVSPGYTF. The CDR3 coding sequence is TGTGCCAGCAGCTCCGGGGGGTGGGACAGGGTTTCGCCTGGCTACACCTTC.